This TCR beta chain was captured in a study of cytomegalovirus exposure and HLA in healthy donors. This clone is large by share. Its specificity is not known. Study outcomes and limitations: It was in a later analysis that TCR association rates were seen to vary by HLA locus, highest for DRB1 and lowest for HLA-C. The authors later linked a missense DCLRE1C variant to TCR beta V- and J-gene trimming. Associated with cytomegalovirus, according to the listing, were 150 to 200 TCR beta chains.

In germline, CDR1 is ENHRY, CDR2 SYGVKD. This CDR3 has 13 amino acids. The V end lost 3 bases, the J end lost 1 base, and 7 bases lay between the germline ends. Researchers ran the PCR with 60 Vbeta and 13 Jbeta primers. The assay was immunoSEQ multiplex PCR, and TCRdb's table has in-frame clones only and misses some. The top ten hold roughly 1.2% of the sample, which has approximately 170,000 clones, roughly 84% seen once. Sequencing was done on a sample of PBMCs. The sequence derives from a boy between 2 and 10 years old in good health and CMV-seronegative. J is TRBJ2-7 and V is TRBV10-3, with unresolved D. CDR3 sequence (DNA): TGTGCCATCAGTGACGGCGGATCCTACGAGCAGTACTTC. It codes for CAISDGGSYEQYF.